Below, 27 T cell receptor beta chains from the same sample are listed, as sequenced in a study of OX40 agonist ivuxolimab in advanced cancers. Only in-frame clones appear in the TCRdb table, and some are missing; sequencing was by immunoSEQ multiplex PCR. Of 50,000 to 65,000 clones in the sample, around four fifths were seen once. This sample comprised CD4+ or CD8+ T cells sorted from blood, obtained in a trial of the OX40 agonist ivuxolimab. These receptors all stem from an adult with an advanced solid tumor such as melanoma, head and neck, liver or kidney cancer.

The rearrangement uses TRBV11-3 and TRBJ1-2; D might be TRBD1 (5 bases). Germline-derived CDR1 and CDR2 are SGHNT and YENEEA. The V gene lost 8 bases and the J gene lost 5 bases, with 15 bases spanning the gap. The CDR3 is 13 residues long. The chain's CDR3 is CASGQGRIYGYTF. The CDR3 region has the DNA TGTGCCAGCGGGCAGGGCAGAATTTATGGCTACACCTTC.

This clone has more than one count but fewer than ten. For the CDR3, the DNA is TGTGCCAGCAGAGGGGTTTCCGCTGGAAACACCATATATTTT. Translating gives CASRGVSAGNTIYF. The gene calls are TRBV11-2 and TRBJ1-3; the D gene is possibly TRBD1 (5 bases). CDR3 length: 14 amino acids. Per the germline V gene, CDR1 is SGHAT and CDR2 is FQNNGV. Trimming took 6 bases from V and 2 from J, leaving 11 bases between them.

This clone was recorded once. The rearrangement joins TRBV14 to TRBJ1-2; D remains unclear. The CDR3 is made up of 13 amino acids. V was trimmed by 1 base and J by 3 bases, leaving 6 bases between them. Germline lookup yields CDR1 SGHDN and CDR2 FVKESK. The CDR3 DNA reads as TGTGCCAGCAGCCAAGCCAGATACTATGGCTACACCTTC. Translation: CASSQARYYGYTF.

V gene TRBV21-1 combines with J gene TRBJ1-1; the listed D gene, TRBD1, was not tested against the DNA. TRBV21-1 is noted as a pseudogene. The CDR3 has 15 amino acids. The CDR3 sequence is CASSARQYLNTEAFF. The CDR3 region has the DNA TGTGCCAGCAGCGCCCGACAGTATTTGAACACTGAAGCTTTCTTT.

The V call is TRBV4-1, the J call TRBJ2-7, with TRBD2 matching 8 bases. There are 17 residues in the CDR3. Germline V gene sequence: CDR1 MGHRA, CDR2 YSYEKL. After removal of 0 bases from V and 0 bases from J, the junction contained 7 bases not matched to a gene. CDR3 protein: CASSQDRRAGGSYEQYF. DNA of the CDR3: TGCGCCAGCAGCCAAGATCGTAGGGCGGGGGGCTCCTACGAGCAGTACTTC.

V usage is TRBV20-1 and J usage is TRBJ1-3; D unclear. This CDR3 comprises 11 residues. V lost 3 bases and J 3 bases, leaving 3 bases between the germline ends. Per the germline V gene, CDR1 is DFQATT and CDR2 is SNEGSKA (reference sequence). CDR3 loop: CSARSGNTIYF. The CDR3 nucleotides are TGCAGTGCTAGGAGTGGAAACACCATATATTTT.

V is TRBV2 and J is TRBJ1-1; D gene ambiguous. The CDR3 extends over 12 amino acids. The V end lost 1 base, the J end lost 5 bases, and 5 bases lay between the germline ends. Germline V gene lookup returns CDR1 SNHLY and CDR2 FYNNEI. CDR3: CASSEEETEAFF. The CDR3 region has the DNA TGTGCCAGCAGTGAAGAGGAAACTGAAGCTTTCTTT.

The chain employs TRBV7-3 and TRBJ2-1; D is unclear. Germline CDR1 and CDR2: SGHTA and FQGTGA. The ends were cut back, 4 bases at V and 6 bases at J, with 7 bases in the middle. This CDR3 contains 12 residues. In nucleotides, the CDR3 is TGTGCCAGCAGCTCGACTGGCAATGAGCAGTTCTTC. It encodes CASSSTGNEQFF.

This clone has just one count. CDR3 amino acids: CASSSTENYGYTF. The CDR3 DNA follows: TGTGCCAGCAGCAGCACAGAGAACTATGGCTACACCTTC. V usage is TRBV5-4 and J usage is TRBJ1-2, with D uncertain. This CDR3 contains 13 residues. CDR1 and CDR2 (germline): SGHNT, YYREEE (reference sequence). V lost 4 bases, J lost 2 bases, and 9 bases lay in between.

The chain employs TRBV5-6 and TRBJ1-2; D remains ambiguous. Germline assignment: CDR1 SGHDT and CDR2 YYEEEE. This CDR3 region has 12 residues. Trimming took 0 bases from V and 8 from J, leaving 8 bases between them. In DNA form, the CDR3 reads TGTGCCAGCAGCTTGGCTACGGGCGGCTACACCTTC. The encoded protein is CASSLATGGYTF.

This rearrangement joins TRBV29-1 to TRBJ2-2; D perhaps matches TRBD1 (5 bases). There are 15 residues in the CDR3. Germline V lookup: CDR1 SQVTM, CDR2 ANQGSEA. The ends were cut back, 6 bases at V and 0 bases at J, with 14 bases in the middle. CDR3 in DNA: TGCAGCGTCGCAGGAATGGGGCCGAACACCGGGGAGCTGTTTTTT. Translation: CSVAGMGPNTGELFF.

V usage is TRBV2 and J usage is TRBJ2-3; D uncertain. Looked up from germline, CDR1 is SNHLY and CDR2 is FYNNEI. The CDR3 runs to 14 residues. V was clipped by 10 bases and J by 2 bases, with 16 bases between them. As DNA, the CDR3 is TGTGCCATTCAGCGTGCGTCGATCACAGATACGCAGTATTTT. Residues: CAIQRASITDTQYF.

V gene TRBV4-3 combines with J gene TRBJ1-2; TRBD1 is a possible D gene (5 bases). The CDR3 spans 15 residues. Per germline, CDR1 LGHNA and CDR2 YSLEER. V lost 0 bases and J 6 bases, leaving 14 bases between the germline ends. CDR3 protein: CASSQDAGPGDGYTF. The CDR3 region has the DNA TGCGCCAGCAGCCAAGATGCGGGGCCCGGGGATGGCTACACCTTC.

The genes are TRBV18 and TRBJ2-6, with D perhaps TRBD1 (6 bases). CDR1 and CDR2 from the germline V gene are KGHSH and LQKENI. The CDR3 contains 18 residues. The V end lost 3 bases, the J end lost 0 bases, and 15 bases lay between the germline ends. The CDR3: CASSPPGQGLSGANVLTF. Here the CDR3 DNA reads TGTGCCAGCTCACCCCCGGGACAAGGGCTCTCTGGGGCCAACGTCCTGACTTTC.

This chain joins TRBV6-5 and TRBJ1-5; 8 nucleotides align to TRBD1. J lost 7 bases, V lost 5 bases, and 10 bases had no gene match. The CDR3 has 15 residues. CDR1 MNHEY and CDR2 SVGAGI come from the germline V gene. CDR3 sequence reads: CASSIGQGGAQPQHF. The CDR3 region has the DNA TGTGCCAGCAGTATAGGACAGGGAGGTGCCCAGCCCCAGCATTTT.

The chain employs TRBV9 and TRBJ1-1; 11 bases match TRBD1. Germline V CDR1 and CDR2: SGDLS, YYNGEE. Trimming took 2 bases from V and 4 from J; bases not matched to a gene: 1. The CDR3 sequence is 14 residues long. The CDR3 loop is CASSVGTGGTEAFF. CDR3 DNA: TGTGCCAGCAGCGTGGGGACAGGGGGCACTGAAGCTTTCTTT.

The chain carries TRBV5-8 and TRBJ1-1; the D is unclear. V dropped 0 bases and J dropped 3 bases, with 9 bases sitting between them. Germline CDR1 reads SGHTS; CDR2 reads YDEGEE. The CDR3 consists of 14 residues. CDR3 nucleotides: TGTGCCAGCAGCTTGGGTTCCCAGTACACTGAAGCTTTCTTT. This codes for CASSLGSQYTEAFF. The variable domain in full, with the rest retrieved from reference TRBV5-8 and TRBJ1-1, is EAGVTQSPTHLIKTRGQQATLRCSPISGHTSVYWYQQALGLGLQFLLWYDEGEERNRGNFPPRFSGRQFPNYSSELNVNALELEDSALYLCASSLGSQYTEAFFGQGTRLTVV.

Only one count was recorded for this clone. This chain links TRBV18 with TRBJ2-7; D unclear. Trimming stripped 2 bases from V and 5 bases from J, with 4 bases between. This CDR3 spans 11 amino acids. The V gene's germline CDR1 is KGHSH and CDR2 LQKENI. CDR3 amino acids: CASSPTDEQYF. The DNA of the CDR3 is TGTGCCAGCTCACCAACGGACGAGCAGTACTTC.

The chain has TRBV7-3 and TRBJ2-2; 7 nucleotides agree with TRBD2. The CDR3 is 15 amino acids. CDR1 and CDR2 (germline): SGHTA, FQGTGA. V lost 2 bases to trimming and J lost 4 bases; unmatched junction nucleotides: 4. The CDR3 DNA reads as TGTGCCAGCAGCTTATTCGGGGAGGGCACCGGGGAGCTGTTTTTT. Its translation: CASSLFGEGTGELFF.

CDR3 sequence (DNA): TGTGCCAGCTCACCTACATTGGGGTTCACAGATACGCAGTATTTT. It yields the protein CASSPTLGFTDTQYF. J is TRBJ2-3 and V is TRBV18; D is unclear. The CDR3 is 15 residues long. Germline loops: CDR1 KGHSH, CDR2 LQKENI. V was pared by 3 bases and J by 2 bases, with 12 bases between.

V is TRBV10-2 and J is TRBJ2-1; 7 nucleotides agree with TRBD2. CDR3 length: 14 amino acids. Germline loops: CDR1 WSHSY, CDR2 SAAADI. After removal of 0 bases from V and 4 bases from J, the junction contained 0 bases not matched to a gene. The CDR3 sequence is CASSESLAYNEQFF. Written as DNA, the CDR3 is TGCGCCAGCAGTGAGTCACTAGCGTACAATGAGCAGTTCTTC.

The chain is built from TRBV10-3 and TRBJ1-1, with TRBD1 identical over 9 bases. This CDR3 comprises 12 residues. V lost 6 bases and J lost 8; bases outside the gene matches: 4. Germline V gene lookup returns CDR1 ENHRY and CDR2 SYGVKD. The CDR3 DNA follows: TGTGCCATCAGCCGGACAGGGGACGAAGCTTTCTTT. Translated: CAISRTGDEAFF.

The genes are TRBV27 and TRBJ1-4; 10 bases map to TRBD1. CDR1 and CDR2 from the germline V gene are MNHEY and SMNVEV (reference sequence). The CDR3 totals 15 residues. Germline trimming cut 4 bases from V and 5 bases from J; bases unmatched to any gene: 4. The CDR3 DNA reads as TGTGCCAGCAGTTCCTGGGGACAGGGGAATGAAAAACTGTTTTTT. Encoded protein: CASSSWGQGNEKLFF.

The CDR3: CASRTIAETYNEQFF. The CDR3 bases are TGTGCCAGTCGCACTATAGCGGAGACCTACAATGAGCAGTTCTTC. This chain joins TRBV6-1 and TRBJ2-1; D might be TRBD2 (6 bases). CDR3 length: 15 amino acids. Germline-derived CDR1 and CDR2 are MNHNS and SASEGT. Trimming cost V 9 bases and J 2 bases, with 17 bases left between them.

Turning to this clone: A much larger clonotype is one base distant, so this may be a read error. V is TRBV5-4 and J is TRBJ1-3; D is undetermined. CDR1 is SGHNT, CDR2 YYREEE, per germline (reference sequence). The CDR3 loop spans 14 amino acids. CDR3 sequence (DNA): TGTGCCAGCAGCTTTTCGCAGCTAGGAAGCACCATATATTTT. This gives the protein CASSFSQLGSTIYF.

The chain links TRBV19 to TRBJ1-5; no clear D. This CDR3 spans 12 amino acids. Trimming took 7 bases from V and 5 from J, leaving 9 bases between them. Germline V gives CDR1 LNHDA, CDR2 SQIVND (reference sequence). The CDR3 DNA follows: TGTGCCAGTACACGGAATGATCAGCCCCAGCATTTT. Encoded protein: CASTRNDQPQHF.

The V gene is TRBV18, the J gene TRBJ1-1; D is ambiguous. From germline, CDR1 is KGHSH and CDR2 LQKENI. The length of the CDR3 is 13 residues. Deletions cut 3 bases from V and 1 base from J, with 6 bases between. CDR3 sequence reads: CASSPEGNTEAFF. The CDR3 region has the DNA TGTGCCAGCTCACCCGAGGGGAACACTGAAGCTTTCTTT.